This TCR beta chain emerged from a study of blood T cell repertoires in COVID-19. The CDR3 has 15 amino acids. The junction had 8 bases not matched to a gene; V was cut back by 5 bases and J by 2 bases. Germline CDR1 is KGHSH and CDR2 is LQKENI. Here immunoSEQ multiplex PCR was the method, and the copy in TCRdb shows in-frame clones only, minus some. Of over 350,000 clones listed, roughly 88% are singletons. V is TRBV18 and J is TRBJ1-2; 7 bases are a match to TRBD1. Sequenced sample: peripheral blood. The receptor was derived from a young woman with active or convalescent COVID-19. The CDR3 bases are TGTGCCAGCTCAAACGGACAGGTCCCCAACTATGGCTACACCTTC. This sequence encodes CASSNGQVPNYGYTF.